These 28 T cell receptor beta chains originate from one sample sequenced in a study of blood T cell repertoires in COVID-19. Sequenced by immunoSEQ multiplex PCR; TCRdb stores in-frame clones only, minus some. The sample has 310,000 or so clones, roughly 87% seen once. The sample consisted of PBMCs or T cells enriched from blood (not recorded which). The receptors stem from a woman aged 18-29 years who had recovered from COVID-19.

The chain links TRBV28 to TRBJ2-7; 7 bases are a match to TRBD2. The V and J ends lost 10 bases and 0 bases, in that order; junction bases with no gene match: 6. The CDR3 is made up of 13 amino acids. Per germline, CDR1 MDHEN and CDR2 SYDVKM. CDR3 protein: CATFSGHSYEQYF. Written as DNA, the CDR3 is TGTGCCACCTTTAGCGGGCACTCCTACGAGCAGTACTTC.

V and J are TRBV7-7 and TRBJ2-3; D is possibly TRBD1 (5 bases). The CDR3 has 13 amino acids. The germline gives CDR1 SSHAT, CDR2 FNYEAQ (reference sequence). V was clipped by 5 bases and J by 6 bases, with 12 bases between them. This CDR3 is CASSQGVRDTQYF. DNA of the CDR3: TGTGCCAGCAGCCAAGGGGTGCGGGATACGCAGTATTTT.

This rearrangement joins TRBV21-1 to TRBJ2-2; the table's TRBD1 call for D was not verified on the DNA. TRBV21-1 is a pseudogene segment. The CDR3 consists of 17 residues. CDR3 in DNA: TGTGCCAGAGAGAAAAAATCCGGGACACCGAACACCGGGGAGCTGTTTTTT. It codes for CAREKKSGTPNTGELFF.

The CDR3 DNA reads TGTGCCAGCAGTTCCCACCTCGGGGGGCGCAGATACGAGCAGTACTTC. It translates to CASSSHLGGRRYEQYF. V usage is TRBV28 and J usage is TRBJ2-7, with D possibly being TRBD2 (7 bases). V dropped 4 bases and J dropped 4 bases, with 20 bases sitting between them. The CDR3 covers 16 residues. The germline V gene has CDR1 MDHEN and CDR2 SYDVKM.

The chain carries TRBV7-9 and TRBJ2-1; possible D gene TRBD2, 6 bases. There are 17 residues in the CDR3. Germline V gene lookup returns CDR1 SEHNR and CDR2 FQNEAQ (reference sequence). V lost 1 base, J lost 0 bases, and 13 bases lay in between. The CDR3 sequence: CASSLGVGRSSYNEQFF. The DNA of the CDR3 is TGTGCCAGCAGCTTAGGGGTCGGGAGAAGCTCCTACAATGAGCAGTTCTTC.

This CDR3 reads CASRTQGGSNQPQHF. The CDR3 DNA reads TGTGCCTCTAGGACACAGGGGGGCAGCAATCAGCCCCAGCATTTT. V and J are TRBV19 and TRBJ1-5; 8 nucleotides align to TRBD1. V shed 11 bases, J shed 1 base, and the junction held 10 bases outside the gene matches. From germline, CDR1 is LNHDA and CDR2 SQIVND (reference sequence). This CDR3 spans 15 amino acids.

The chain carries TRBV6-5 and TRBJ2-7, with 7 bases that match TRBD2. CDR3 length equals 14 residues. Germline trimming cut 2 bases from V and 7 bases from J; bases unmatched to any gene: 8. CDR1 and CDR2 (germline): MNHEY, SVGAGI. This CDR3 is CASSYVPGGLEQYF. DNA for the CDR3: TGTGCCAGCAGTTACGTCCCGGGAGGTTTAGAGCAGTACTTC.

This sequence joins TRBV5-6 and TRBJ2-3; 12 bases align to TRBD2. V was pared by 0 bases and J by 5 bases, with 4 bases of the junction left unmatched. The CDR3 has 16 amino acids. Germline CDR1 is SGHDT and CDR2 is YYEEEE. The CDR3 here is CASSLALAGGGDTQYF. The CDR3 nucleotides read TGTGCCAGCAGCTTGGCGCTAGCGGGAGGGGGAGATACGCAGTATTTT.

J is TRBJ1-3 and V is TRBV28; 8 nucleotides agree with TRBD1. V shed 10 bases and J 8 bases; nucleotides not matched to a gene: 4. This CDR3 has 11 residues. Germline V lookup: CDR1 MDHEN, CDR2 SYDVKM. This CDR3 reads CATDRADTIYF. The DNA for the CDR3 is TGTGCCACGGACAGGGCCGACACCATATATTTT. Filled out from reference TRBV28 and TRBJ1-3, the complete variable domain reads DVKVTQSSRYLVKRTGEKVFLECVQDMDHENMFWYRQDPGLGLRLIYFSYDVKMKEKGDIPEGYSVSREKKERFSLILESASTNQTSMYLCATDRADTIYFGEGSWLTVV.

The V call is TRBV11-2, the J call TRBJ1-4; 7 nucleotides match TRBD1. Looked up from germline, CDR1 is SGHAT and CDR2 is FQNNGV. Unmatched junction bases numbered 10, after V lost 2 bases and J lost 4 bases. This CDR3 spans 17 amino acids. The CDR3 here is CASSLRFVNRGNEKLFF. In DNA form, the CDR3 reads TGTGCCAGCAGCTTACGTTTCGTTAACAGGGGTAATGAAAAACTGTTTTTT.

The chain recombines TRBV7-3 with TRBJ2-1; TRBD1 matches at 9 bases. Looked up from germline, CDR1 is SGHTA and CDR2 is FQGTGA. The CDR3 is 20 amino acids. V gave up 2 bases and J gave up 0 bases; unmatched junction bases: 14. This CDR3 is CASSLWPTLGTGSSYNEQFF. CDR3 sequence (DNA): TGTGCCAGCAGCTTATGGCCGACATTAGGGACAGGGAGCTCCTACAATGAGCAGTTCTTC.

V is TRBV3-1 (or the pseudogene TRBV3-2) and J is TRBJ2-6; D gene unclear. V lost 6 bases and J 1 base, leaving 10 bases between the germline ends. The germline gives CDR1 LGHDT, CDR2 YNNKEL (reference sequence). The CDR3 is 15 residues long. CDR3 loop: CASSRQTSGANVLTF. CDR3 DNA sequence: TGTGCCAGCAGTCGGCAGACATCTGGGGCCAACGTCCTGACTTTC.

This clone was counted only a few times. The V call is TRBV2, the J call TRBJ2-1; 10 nucleotides align to TRBD2. Germline V gene lookup returns CDR1 SNHLY and CDR2 FYNNEI. The CDR3 sequence is 14 residues long. After removal of 4 bases from V and 8 bases from J, the junction contained 5 bases not matched to a gene. CDR3 in DNA: TGTGCCAGCAGTGTTTTAGCGGGAGGCGATGAGCAGTTCTTC. It yields the protein CASSVLAGGDEQFF.

The chain carries TRBV19 and TRBJ1-2; D is possibly TRBD1 (6 bases). This CDR3 region has 14 residues. Germline CDR1 reads LNHDA; CDR2 reads SQIVND (reference sequence). The germline V and J ends were trimmed by 5 bases and 3 bases, with 13 bases remaining between them. CDR3 in amino acids: CASSLSGDHYGYTF. The CDR3 DNA follows: TGTGCCAGTAGTTTATCAGGGGATCACTATGGCTACACCTTC.

The chain combines TRBV30 with TRBJ2-1; 10 bases are shared with TRBD1. The CDR3 runs 13 residues. Trimming at V came to 4 bases and at J to 9 bases, leaving 6 bases not matched to a gene. Germline V CDR1 and CDR2: GTSNPN, SVGIG (reference sequence). CDR3: CAWKGQGIGEQFF. In DNA form, the CDR3 reads TGTGCCTGGAAGGGACAGGGGATCGGTGAGCAGTTCTTC.

The CDR3 sequence: CASSDVRGFQNSNQPQHF. CDR3 nucleotides: TGTGCCAGCAGTGACGTCAGAGGGTTTCAGAATAGCAATCAGCCCCAGCATTTT. The chain has TRBV6-4 and TRBJ1-5; D unclear. The V and J ends lost 2 bases and 0 bases respectively, with 17 bases between them. The CDR3 length is 18 residues. CDR1 and CDR2 from the germline V gene are MRHNA and SNTAGT.

The chain is built from TRBV19 and TRBJ1-2; 8 nucleotides align to TRBD1. CDR3 length: 17 amino acids. With 3 bases clipped from V and 6 bases from J, the junction kept 15 bases outside the gene matches. Germline CDR1 is LNHDA and CDR2 is SQIVND (reference sequence). CDR3 in DNA: TGTGCCAGTAGTATTCTCTACAGGGGGGAGGACAACGATGGCTACACCTTC. Translation: CASSILYRGEDNDGYTF.

The chain carries TRBV24-1 and TRBJ2-3; 7 bases are a match to TRBD2. CDR1 is KGHDR, CDR2 SFDVKD, per germline. V was pared by 3 bases and J by 6 bases, with 14 bases of the junction left unmatched. The CDR3 consists of 17 residues. CDR3 loop: CATSDPRRSGAGDTQYF. DNA of the CDR3: TGTGCCACCAGTGATCCGCGGAGGAGCGGGGCTGGGGATACGCAGTATTTT.

The chain couples TRBV10-3 to TRBJ1-6; TRBD1 matches 7 bases. The germline gives CDR1 ENHRY, CDR2 SYGVKD. Trimming took 7 bases from V and 4 from J; bases not matched to a gene: 4. The CDR3 covers 14 residues. The CDR3 bases are TGTGCCATCAATCCGGGACAGTATAATTCACCCCTCCACTTT. Its protein is CAINPGQYNSPLHF.

The chain has TRBV13 and TRBJ2-3, with a weak D call TRBD2 (5 bases). Germline V lookup: CDR1 PRHDT, CDR2 FYEKMQ (reference sequence). Trimming cost V 5 bases and J 5 bases, with 11 bases left between them. This CDR3 is built from 13 residues. CDR3 loop: CASSNLGEDTQYF. CDR3 coding DNA: TGTGCCAGCAGCAACCTCGGGGAAGATACGCAGTATTTT.

J is TRBJ1-2 and V is TRBV6-6; unclear D gene. V lost 6 bases and J lost 3, with 8 bases in between. In germline, CDR1 is MNHNY, CDR2 SVGAGI (reference sequence). CDR3 length equals 12 residues. CDR3: CASSQADYGYTF. The DNA for the CDR3 is TGTGCCAGCAGCCAAGCCGACTATGGCTACACCTTC.

The V call is TRBV7-3, the J call TRBJ2-7, with 11 bases fitting TRBD1. The germline CDR1 and CDR2 sequences are SGHTA and FQGTGA. V lost 1 base to trimming and J lost 3 bases; unmatched junction nucleotides: 5. The CDR3 spans 16 residues. CDR3 region: CASSLNPDRGRYEQYF. The CDR3 DNA follows: TGTGCCAGCAGCTTAAACCCGGACAGGGGGCGCTACGAGCAGTACTTC.

The chain recombines TRBV10-3 with TRBJ1-4; D uncertain. The CDR3 extends over 14 amino acids. Between the trimmed V and J ends, which lost 2 bases and 0 bases, there was a span of 4 bases. Germline V gene data show CDR1 as ENHRY and CDR2 as SYGVKD. Here the CDR3 DNA reads TGTGCCATCAGTGAGGTCTCAACTAATGAAAAACTGTTTTTT. Its translation is CAISEVSTNEKLFF.

This clone appeared a single time. The J gene is TRBJ1-3, the V gene TRBV9, with D possibly matching TRBD1 (6 bases). V lost 1 base and J lost 3, with 8 bases in between. In germline, CDR1 is SGDLS, CDR2 YYNGEE. This CDR3 is built from 14 residues. CDR3 coding DNA: TGTGCCAGCAGCGTAACAGGGAGTGGAAACACCATATATTTT. It encodes CASSVTGSGNTIYF.

This sequence joins TRBV7-3 and TRBJ1-2; D gene unclear. The CDR3 extends over 13 amino acids. The germline V and J ends were trimmed by 2 bases and 5 bases, with 9 bases remaining between them. Germline values: CDR1 SGHTA, CDR2 FQGTGA. Here the CDR3 DNA reads TGTGCCAGCAGCTTAGGTACAGAATATGGCTACACCTTC. Translating gives CASSLGTEYGYTF.

This clone was observed many times. The V and J genes are TRBV9 and TRBJ1-4; D is unclear. CDR3 length equals 15 residues. Per the germline V gene, CDR1 is SGDLS and CDR2 is YYNGEE. The V end lost 0 bases, the J end lost 5 bases, and 11 bases lay between the germline ends. Here the CDR3 reads CASSVGRDSNEKLFF. DNA of the CDR3: TGTGCCAGCAGCGTAGGCCGGGATTCGAATGAAAAACTGTTTTTT.

V gene TRBV28 combines with J gene TRBJ1-2; unclear D gene. The ends were cut back, 8 bases at V and 5 bases at J, with 9 bases in the middle. Germline V gene data show CDR1 as MDHEN and CDR2 as SYDVKM. This CDR3 region has 11 residues. The CDR3 nucleotides read TGTGCCAGCTATAGTCTATATGGCTACACCTTC. This gives the protein CASYSLYGYTF.

Written as DNA, the CDR3 is TGCGCCAGCAGCTTGGCCGGGGATATGGCCCTCTACGAGCAGTACTTC. It encodes CASSLAGDMALYEQYF. The genes are TRBV5-1 and TRBJ2-7, with a weak D call TRBD2 (5 bases). Germline V gene lookup returns CDR1 SGHRS and CDR2 YFSETQ. The germline V and J ends were trimmed by 0 bases and 3 bases, with 16 bases remaining between them. The CDR3 sequence is 16 residues long.